This T cell receptor (beta chain) was sequenced during a study of blood T cell repertoires in COVID-19. J was trimmed by 2 bases and V by 3 bases; bases with no gene match: 1. Germline V gene lookup returns CDR1 MDHEN and CDR2 SYDVKM. The CDR3 length is 13 residues. The repertoire was sequenced with immunoSEQ multiplex PCR; TCRdb's copy has only in-frame clones and lacks some. The profile shows over 50,000 clones, about 85% of them singletons. Sequenced material: peripheral blood. The receptor was derived from a middle-aged man with acute or convalescent COVID-19. The V gene is TRBV28, the J gene TRBJ2-7; 7 bases map to TRBD1. CDR3 bases: TGTGCCAGCAGTTTCGACAGGGCCTACGAGCAGTACTTC. Amino acids: CASSFDRAYEQYF.